The rows below give T cell receptor beta chains drawn from one sample of a study of T-cell reconstitution after alpha-beta-depleted transplantation in children. TCRdb ran MiXCR on the PCR reads and lists one entry per CDR3 protein. The sample has a few hundred thousand distinct CDR3 sequences; 9.5% to 13% are singletons. Sequencing used PBMCs, obtained before TCRalphabeta/CD19-depleted stem cell transplant. The receptors derive from a boy in the first two years of life with acute myeloid leukemia, due to receive a stem cell transplant. CDR3s include the opening cysteine and the closing phenylalanine or tryptophan. Each record gives: V gene, clone size, J gene, D gene, CDR3 DNA, CDR3 protein. A D gene is named only where the DNA matches it firmly. Size is stated for part of the rows, as once, few or many counts, or as a class when the clone is expanded.

TRBV10-3,many,TRBJ2-1,TRBD2,TGTGCCATCAGCGGACTAGTCAATGAGCAGTTCTTC,CAISGLVNEQFF
TRBV5-1,-,TRBJ2-7,-,TGCGCCAGCAGCTTTCCGGTTGGCAGCGAGCAGTACTTC,CASSFPVGSEQYF
TRBV4-1,few,TRBJ2-5,TRBD1,TGCGCCAGCAGCCAAAAGGGGACAGGGGGCAGGGAGACCCAGTACTTC,CASSQKGTGGRETQYF
TRBV9,many,TRBJ2-2,-,TGTGCCAGCAGCGTAGTCCCCGGGGAGCTGTTTTTT,CASSVVPGELFF
TRBV5-5,many,TRBJ2-7,-,TGTGCCAGCAGCCAGACGGTAAGACAGGAGACCTACGAGCAGTACTTC,CASSQTVRQETYEQYF
TRBV7-2,few,TRBJ2-1,TRBD1,TGTGCCAGCAGCCCGACCGGGACAGGGGACTACAATGAGCAGTTCTTC,CASSPTGTGDYNEQFF
TRBV5-1,-,TRBJ2-3,-,TGCGCCAGCAGCTTGGCCTCCTTCACTGGGTCGGGAGATACGCAGTATTTT,CASSLASFTGSGDTQYF
TRBV6-5,few,TRBJ1-1,-,TGTGCCAGCAGTCTCCGGGGATGGTTAGGAGCTTTCTTT,CASSLRGWLGAFF
TRBV5-8,many,TRBJ2-5,TRBD2,TGTGCCAGCAGCTTCAGGGACGGGGGGGAGACCCAGTACTTC,CASSFRDGGETQYF
TRBV5-4,-,TRBJ2-7,-,TGTGCCAGCAGCAGCCGGACAGAAAGAAGGTGGTTCGAGCAGTACTTC,CASSSRTERRWFEQYF
TRBV15,many,TRBJ1-5,-,TGTGCCACCAGCAGAGAGTTGATTAGAACGGAGCCCCAGCATTTT,CATSRELIRTEPQHF
TRBV5-1,many,TRBJ1-4,-,TGCGCCAGCAGCCCCAGACAGGATGAAAAACTGTTTTTT,CASSPRQDEKLFF
TRBV27,few,TRBJ2-3,TRBD2,TGTGCCAGCACGACCCGTTCGACTAGCCCTAGCACAGATACGCAGTATTTT,CASTTRSTSPSTDTQYF
TRBV5-1,many,TRBJ2-7,-,TGCGCCAGCAGCTTGGAGGGCCCGATATACGAGCAGTACTTC,CASSLEGPIYEQYF